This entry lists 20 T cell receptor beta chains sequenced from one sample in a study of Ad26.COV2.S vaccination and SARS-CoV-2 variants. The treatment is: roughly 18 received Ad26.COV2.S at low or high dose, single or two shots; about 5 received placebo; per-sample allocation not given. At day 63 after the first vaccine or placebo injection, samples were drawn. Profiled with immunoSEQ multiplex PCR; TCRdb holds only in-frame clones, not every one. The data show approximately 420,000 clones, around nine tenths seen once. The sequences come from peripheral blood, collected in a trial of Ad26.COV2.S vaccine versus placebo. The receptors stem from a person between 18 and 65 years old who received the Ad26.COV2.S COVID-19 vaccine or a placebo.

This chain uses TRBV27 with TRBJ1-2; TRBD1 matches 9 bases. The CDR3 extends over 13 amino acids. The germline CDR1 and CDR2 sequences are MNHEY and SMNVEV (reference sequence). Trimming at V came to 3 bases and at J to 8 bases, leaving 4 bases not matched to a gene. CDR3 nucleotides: TGTGCCAGCAGTTTCGGACAGGGGTTAGGCTACACCTTC. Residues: CASSFGQGLGYTF.

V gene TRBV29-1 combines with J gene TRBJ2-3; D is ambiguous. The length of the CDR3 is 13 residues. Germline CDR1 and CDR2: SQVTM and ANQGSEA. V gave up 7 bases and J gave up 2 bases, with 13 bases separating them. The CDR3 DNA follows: TGCAGCGGAAACAGCCTAAACACAGATACGCAGTATTTT. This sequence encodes CSGNSLNTDTQYF.

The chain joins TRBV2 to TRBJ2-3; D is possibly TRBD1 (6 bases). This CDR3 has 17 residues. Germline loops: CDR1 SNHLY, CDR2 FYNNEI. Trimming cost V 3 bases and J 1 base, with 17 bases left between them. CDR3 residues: CASSEIWQGIRTDTQYF. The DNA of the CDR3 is TGTGCCAGCAGTGAGATCTGGCAGGGGATCCGCACAGATACGCAGTATTTT.

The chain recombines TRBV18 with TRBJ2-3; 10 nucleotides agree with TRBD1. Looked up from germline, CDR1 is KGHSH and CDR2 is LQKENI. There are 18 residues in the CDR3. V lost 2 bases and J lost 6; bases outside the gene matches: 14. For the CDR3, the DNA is TGTGCCAGCTCACCAAGCCCTTTCTTCGGACAGGGGGTGGATACGCAGTATTTT. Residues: CASSPSPFFGQGVDTQYF.

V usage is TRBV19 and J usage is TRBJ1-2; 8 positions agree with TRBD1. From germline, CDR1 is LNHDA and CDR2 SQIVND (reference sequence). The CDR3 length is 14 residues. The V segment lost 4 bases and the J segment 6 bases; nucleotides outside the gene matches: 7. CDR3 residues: CASSTEWDRHGYTF. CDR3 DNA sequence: TGTGCCAGTAGTACTGAATGGGACAGGCATGGCTACACCTTC.

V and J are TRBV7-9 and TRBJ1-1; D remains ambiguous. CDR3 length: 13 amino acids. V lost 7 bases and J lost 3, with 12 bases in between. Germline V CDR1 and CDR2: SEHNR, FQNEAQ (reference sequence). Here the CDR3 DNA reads TGTGCCAGCATCCAGACGACCGACACTGAAGCTTTCTTT. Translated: CASIQTTDTEAFF. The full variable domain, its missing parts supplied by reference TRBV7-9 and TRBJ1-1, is DTGVSQNPRHKITKRGQNVTFRCDPISEHNRLYWYRQTLGQGPEFLTYFQNEAQLEKSRLLSDRFSAERPKGSFSTLEIQRTEQGDSAMYLCASIQTTDTEAFFGQGTRLTVV.

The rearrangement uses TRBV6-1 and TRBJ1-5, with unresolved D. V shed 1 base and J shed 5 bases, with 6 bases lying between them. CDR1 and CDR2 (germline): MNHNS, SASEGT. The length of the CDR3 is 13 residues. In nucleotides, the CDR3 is TGTGCCAGCAGTGAAGAAAGGGATCAGCCCCAGCATTTT. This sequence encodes CASSEERDQPQHF.

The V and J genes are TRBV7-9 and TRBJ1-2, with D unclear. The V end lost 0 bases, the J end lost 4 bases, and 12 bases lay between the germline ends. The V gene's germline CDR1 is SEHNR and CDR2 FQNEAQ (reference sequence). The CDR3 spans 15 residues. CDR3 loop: CASSLAPGAGYGYTF. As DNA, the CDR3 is TGTGCCAGCAGCTTAGCGCCTGGAGCCGGCTATGGCTACACCTTC.

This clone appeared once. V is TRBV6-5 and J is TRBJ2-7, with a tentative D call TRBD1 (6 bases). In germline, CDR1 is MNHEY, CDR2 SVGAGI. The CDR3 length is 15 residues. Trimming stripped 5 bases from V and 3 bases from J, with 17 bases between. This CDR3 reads CASSIDPQGYYEQYF. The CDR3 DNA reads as TGTGCCAGCAGTATAGACCCACAGGGATACTACGAGCAGTACTTC.

The CDR3 loop reads CASSSVRTSGDEQYF. CDR3 DNA sequence: TGTGCCAGCAGCTCGGTTCGGACTAGCGGGGACGAGCAGTACTTC. The chain couples TRBV7-9 to TRBJ2-7, with 12 bases lining up with TRBD2. J gave up 5 bases and V 4 bases, and 6 bases lay outside the gene matches. The CDR3 sequence is 15 residues long. CDR1 SEHNR and CDR2 FQNEAQ come from the germline V gene (reference sequence).

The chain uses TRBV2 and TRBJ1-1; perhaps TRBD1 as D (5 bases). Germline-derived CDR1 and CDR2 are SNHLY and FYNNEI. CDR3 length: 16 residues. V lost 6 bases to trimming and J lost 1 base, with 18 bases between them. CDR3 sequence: CASRDRRGSKNTEAFF. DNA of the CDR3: TGTGCCAGCAGGGACCGCCGGGGCAGTAAGAACACTGAAGCTTTCTTT.

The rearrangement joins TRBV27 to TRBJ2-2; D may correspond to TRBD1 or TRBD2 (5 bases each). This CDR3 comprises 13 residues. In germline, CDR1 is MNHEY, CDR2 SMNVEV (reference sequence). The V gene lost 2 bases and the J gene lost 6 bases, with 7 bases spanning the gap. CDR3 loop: CASSLRGAGELFF. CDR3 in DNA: TGTGCCAGCAGTTTACGGGGCGCCGGGGAGCTGTTTTTT.

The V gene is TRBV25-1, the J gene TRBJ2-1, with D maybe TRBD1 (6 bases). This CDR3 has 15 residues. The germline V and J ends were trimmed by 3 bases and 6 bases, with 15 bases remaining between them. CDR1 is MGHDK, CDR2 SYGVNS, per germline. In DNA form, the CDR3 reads TGTGCCAGCAGTGACTCGGGACACGGAGGCAATGAGCAGTTCTTC. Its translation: CASSDSGHGGNEQFF.

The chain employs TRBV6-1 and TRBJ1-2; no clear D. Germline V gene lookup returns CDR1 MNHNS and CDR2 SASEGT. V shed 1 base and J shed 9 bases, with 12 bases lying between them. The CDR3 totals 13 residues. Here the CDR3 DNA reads TGTGCCAGCAGTGAAGAAAGAGGTTCACGCTACACCTTC. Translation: CASSEERGSRYTF.

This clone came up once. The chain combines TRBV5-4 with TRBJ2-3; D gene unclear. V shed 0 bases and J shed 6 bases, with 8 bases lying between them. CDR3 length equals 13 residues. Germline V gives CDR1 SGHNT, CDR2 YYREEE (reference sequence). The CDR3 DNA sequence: TGTGCCAGCAGCTTGGGGAAGGCGGATACGCAGTATTTT. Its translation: CASSLGKADTQYF.

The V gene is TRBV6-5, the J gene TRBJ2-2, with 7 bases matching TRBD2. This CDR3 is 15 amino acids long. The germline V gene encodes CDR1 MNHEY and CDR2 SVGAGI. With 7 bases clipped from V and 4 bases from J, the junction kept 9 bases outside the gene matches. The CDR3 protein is CASTQFKRGTGELFF. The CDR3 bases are TGTGCCAGCACCCAATTTAAGCGGGGCACCGGGGAGCTGTTTTTT.

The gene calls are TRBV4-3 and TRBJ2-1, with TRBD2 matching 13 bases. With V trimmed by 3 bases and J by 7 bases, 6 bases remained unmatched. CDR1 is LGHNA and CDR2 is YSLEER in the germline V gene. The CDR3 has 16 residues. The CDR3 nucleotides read TGCGCCAGCAGCCAGGAACTAGCGGGGGGGCAGAATGAGCAGTTCTTC. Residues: CASSQELAGGQNEQFF.

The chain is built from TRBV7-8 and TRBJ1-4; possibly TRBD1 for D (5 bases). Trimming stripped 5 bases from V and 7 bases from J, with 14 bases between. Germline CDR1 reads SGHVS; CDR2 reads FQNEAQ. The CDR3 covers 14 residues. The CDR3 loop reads CASSQPGFGEKLFF. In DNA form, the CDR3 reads TGTGCCAGCAGCCAACCAGGGTTTGGTGAAAAACTGTTTTTT.

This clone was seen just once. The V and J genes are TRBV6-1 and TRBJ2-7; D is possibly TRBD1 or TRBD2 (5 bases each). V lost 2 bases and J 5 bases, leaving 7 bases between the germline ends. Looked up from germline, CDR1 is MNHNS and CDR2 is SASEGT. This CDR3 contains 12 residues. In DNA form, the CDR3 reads TGTGCCAGCAGTGAAATGGGGGACGAGCAGTACTTC. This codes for CASSEMGDEQYF.

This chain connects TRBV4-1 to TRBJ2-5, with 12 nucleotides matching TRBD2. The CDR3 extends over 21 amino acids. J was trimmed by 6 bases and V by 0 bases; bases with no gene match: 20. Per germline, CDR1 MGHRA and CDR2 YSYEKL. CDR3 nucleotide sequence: TGCGCCAGCAGCCAAGACCGGGGGAAACTAGCGGGGGGTTTTGCCGCGCAGACCCAGTACTTC. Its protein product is CASSQDRGKLAGGFAAQTQYF.